Below, 15 T cell receptor beta chains from the same sample are listed, as sequenced in a study of molecular identifiers for immune sequencing clone quantification. TCRdb re-called the PCR reads with MiXCR, one entry per CDR3 protein. There are about 320,000 distinct CDR3 sequences in the sample; 24% occur only once, and 0.65% to 0.75% lies in the top ten. Sequencing was performed on naive CD8+ T cells from blood, with Jurkat cell RNA spiked in. Subset specified: FACS-sorted CD8+CD4-CCR7+CD45RA+ naive T cells. These receptors all come from a human donor in good health. Some libraries in this study had Jurkat cell RNA spiked in.

The chain has TRBV7-9 and TRBJ2-3; TRBD2 aligns across 12 bases. J gave up 2 bases and V 5 bases, and 14 bases lay outside the gene matches. CDR1 is SEHNR and CDR2 is FQNEAQ in the germline V gene (reference sequence). This CDR3 contains 19 residues. The CDR3 here is CASSHSVGLAGTNTDTQYF. Written as DNA, the CDR3 is TGTGCCAGCAGCCATTCTGTAGGACTAGCGGGGACGAACACAGATACGCAGTATTTT.

This clonotype was observed a few times. This chain links TRBV27 with TRBJ2-1; 10 bases fit TRBD2. CDR1 MNHEY and CDR2 SMNVEV come from the germline V gene (reference sequence). The J segment lost 8 bases and the V segment lost 3 bases, leaving 4 bases of the junction unmatched. The CDR3 extends over 14 amino acids. DNA of the CDR3: TGTGCCAGCAGTTTTACACTAGCGGGATATGAGCAGTTCTTC. Translation: CASSFTLAGYEQFF.

This sequence joins TRBV7-9 and TRBJ2-2, with D perhaps TRBD2 (5 bases). This CDR3 spans 16 amino acids. The V end was cut by 2 bases, the J end by 2 bases, with 12 bases between. CDR1 is SEHNR and CDR2 is FQNEAQ in the germline V gene (reference sequence). This chain's CDR3 is CASSLPGSTNTGELFF. CDR3 DNA: TGTGCCAGCAGCTTACCGGGGTCCACCAACACCGGGGAGCTGTTTTTT. Supplemented by reference TRBV7-9 and TRBJ2-2, the full variable domain reads DTGVSQNPRHKITKRGQNVTFRCDPISEHNRLYWYRQTLGQGPEFLTYFQNEAQLEKSRLLSDRFSAERPKGSFSTLEIQRTEQGDSAMYLCASSLPGSTNTGELFFGEGSRLTVL.

Only a few counts were recorded for this clonotype. In nucleotides, the CDR3 is TGCAGCGTTGCAAGTTGGGAGGCGGTAATTTATGGCTACACCTTC. Translation gives CSVASWEAVIYGYTF. The gene calls are TRBV29-1 and TRBJ1-2; D ambiguous. Trimming cost V 4 bases and J 5 bases, with 20 bases left between them. Germline V CDR1 and CDR2: SQVTM, ANQGSEA. The CDR3 sequence is 15 residues long.

The chain links TRBV27 to TRBJ1-1, with D unresolved. CDR1 is MNHEY, CDR2 SMNVEV, per germline (reference sequence). Trimming shortened V by 2 bases and J by 1 base, and 5 bases separated the two germline ends. This CDR3 has 13 residues. CDR3 sequence: CASSLLRNTEAFF. The CDR3 DNA reads TGTGCCAGCAGTTTACTAAGGAACACTGAAGCTTTCTTT.

The table lists this clonotype with many counts. The chain couples TRBV6-5 to TRBJ2-3; 8 nucleotides agree with TRBD2. The CDR3 length is 14 residues. J lost 4 bases, V lost 4 bases, and 4 bases had no gene match. CDR1 MNHEY and CDR2 SVGAGI come from the germline V gene. The CDR3 loop reads CASSLGTSSDTQYF. The CDR3 DNA reads as TGTGCCAGCAGTTTGGGGACTAGTTCAGATACGCAGTATTTT.

Regarding this clonotype: A much larger clone sits a single nucleotide away, making a read error possible. CDR3 sequence reads: CGSRVAGSF. As DNA, the CDR3 is TGTGGCAGCAGGGTTGCCGGATCGTTT. The rearrangement joins TRBV27 to TRBJ1-1; perhaps TRBD1 as D (5 bases). The CDR3 length is 9 residues. The germline CDR1 and CDR2 sequences are MNHEY and SMNVEV (reference sequence).

V is TRBV7-9 and J is TRBJ1-2; D is unresolved. Trimming took off 3 bases at V and 8 bases at J, with 13 bases between the two ends. The CDR3 is made up of 13 amino acids. The V gene's germline CDR1 is SEHNR and CDR2 FQNEAQ (reference sequence). CDR3: CASSFGGSSGYTF. The CDR3 DNA sequence: TGTGCCAGCAGCTTCGGCGGGTCCTCAGGCTACACCTTC.

Of note for this clonotype: One end of the junction does not line up with germline, which may come from a read error. The CDR3 coding sequence is TGTGCCAGCAGTTTCGAGGATAACGAGCAATACTTC. Translating gives CASSFEDNEQYF. The V call is TRBV28, the J call TRBJ2-7; no clear D. The CDR3 length is 12 residues. Germline V CDR1 and CDR2: MDHEN, SYDVKM. Full variable domain (remainder filled in from reference TRBV28 and TRBJ2-7): DVKVTQSSRYLVKRTGEKVFLECVQDMDHENMFWYRQDPGLGLRLIYFSYDVKMKEKGDIPEGYSVSREKKERFSLILESASTNQTSMYLCASSFEDNEQYFGPGTRLTVT.

As to this clonotype: Lacking the conserved final phenylalanine or tryptophan, this CDR3 likely reflects a read error. The rearrangement joins TRBV7-9 to TRBJ1-4, with a possible D match to TRBD1 (5 bases). V lost 3 bases and J 7 bases, leaving 12 bases between the germline ends. CDR1 is SEHNR, CDR2 FQNEAQ, per germline (reference sequence). The length of the CDR3 is 14 residues. The CDR3 reads CASSFDEGFEKLFL. The DNA for the CDR3 is TGTGCCAGCAGCTTCGATGAGGGGTTTGAAAAACTGTTTTTA.

This clonotype was counted at least ten times. The rearrangement links TRBV14 to TRBJ2-7; D is possibly TRBD1 (5 bases). V was pared by 5 bases and J by 3 bases, with 11 bases between. The CDR3 runs 13 residues. Germline V gene data show CDR1 as SGHDN and CDR2 as FVKESK. The CDR3 is CASSTDRSYEQYF. The CDR3 bases are TGTGCCAGCAGCACCGACAGAAGCTACGAGCAGTACTTC. Using reference TRBV14 and TRBJ2-7 for the parts outside the CDR3, the full variable domain is EAGVTQFPSHSVIEKGQTVTLRCDPISGHDNLYWYRRVMGKEIKFLLHFVKESKQDESGMPNNRFLAERTGGTYSTLKVQPAELEDSGVYFCASSTDRSYEQYFGPGTRLTVT.

This clonotype was observed a few times. The chain joins TRBV20-1 to TRBJ2-7; the D gene could be TRBD1 or TRBD2 (5 bases each). Germline V gene data show CDR1 as DFQATT and CDR2 as SNEGSKA (reference sequence). The CDR3 is 15 amino acids. V lost 0 bases and J lost 5, with 17 bases in between. CDR3 residues: CSARDEGLVHDEQYF. CDR3 in DNA: TGCAGTGCTAGAGATGAGGGGCTTGTTCACGACGAGCAGTACTTC.

This clonotype was picked up a small number of times. This chain joins TRBV6-2 or TRBV6-3 and TRBJ1-5, with 9 bases lining up with TRBD1. This CDR3 spans 16 amino acids. Germline-derived CDR1 and CDR2 are MNHEY and SVGEGT. Trimming at V came to 5 bases and at J to 5 bases, leaving 10 bases not matched to a gene. As DNA, the CDR3 is TGTGCCAGCAGTAGCCCGGGACAGGGTACCGATCAGCCCCAGCATTTT. Amino acid sequence: CASSSPGQGTDQPQHF.

To note about this clonotype: With a much larger clone just one base away, this may be a read error. The chain couples TRBV20-1 to TRBJ1-3; no definite D call. The CDR3 is 14 residues long. The germline gives CDR1 DFQATT, CDR2 SNEGSKA (reference sequence). The CDR3 here is CSADGPSSGNPIYF. As DNA, the CDR3 is TGCAGTGCTGATGGTCCCTCGTCAGGAAACCCCATATATTTT.

This clonotype has a handful of counts. The chain joins TRBV24-1 to TRBJ2-2; no definite D call. Trimming cost V 3 bases and J 7 bases, with 11 bases left between them. The CDR3 is 14 amino acids. Germline CDR1 reads KGHDR; CDR2 reads SFDVKD. CDR3 sequence reads: CATSDPGSGGELFF. As DNA, the CDR3 is TGTGCCACCAGTGATCCGGGTTCGGGCGGGGAGCTGTTTTTT.